This T cell receptor (beta chain) was sequenced during a study of response to subunit inactivated influenza vaccine (dated by TCRdb to 2017 to 2018). Concerning the study at large: The study used deep quantitative T cell receptor repertoire profiling to track responses to a trivalent subunit inactivated influenza vaccine. Study-wide findings and limitations: The authors proposed that each seasonal influenza vaccination may bring in only a limited number of new T cells.

Library preparation used RT-PCR. The sample was run on an Illumina HiSeq 2500. TCRdb applied fastp at Q25 and MiXCR to the public reads, then kept only in-frame beta chains. Rows with one shared CDR3 protein collapse into an entry with the most common genes and DNA. A total of 280,000 or so distinct CDR3 sequences appear in this sample, about a fifth of them only once. 10% of the sample is taken by the ten largest. At the junction V is shortened by 6 bases and J by 5 bases, with 19 bases in between. Counted from cysteine to phenylalanine, this CDR3 has 15 amino acids. The sequence is cut down to CDR3 DNA, 45 bases in frame from base 1. This clonotype has only a few counts. The specificity of this receptor is unknown. No much larger clone is present one base from it, and per-base qualities are unavailable.

This chain joins TRBV12-3 or TRBV12-4 to TRBJ2-5; the D element could tentatively be TRBD1 or TRBD2, as 5 bases agree for each. The specimen was PBMCs from blood, collected less than 22 months after vaccination. The clonotype originates from a man between 45 and 75 years old who received an inactivated influenza vaccine. Donor details come from another sample of the same person, matched by shared clones. The CDR3 sequence is CASSPRDASLETQYF. DNA sequence: TGTGCCAGCAGCCCTAGGGACGCCAGCCTGGAGACCCAGTACTTC.